Shown below are 15 T cell receptor beta chains from a single sample sequenced in a study of shared clonotypes between healthy human individuals. The method was immunoSEQ multiplex PCR; TCRdb's version includes in-frame clones alone and lacks a portion of them. The sample holds around 2,000,000 clones, roughly 95% seen once. The sequenced material came from naive CD4+ T cells sorted from blood. Subset here: CD45RA+ positively selected. The origin of the receptors is a man younger than 35 in good health.

The J gene is TRBJ1-1, the V gene TRBV19; the D is unclear. Trimming left V 3 bases short and J 0 bases short, with 11 bases between. This CDR3 spans 15 amino acids. Germline V CDR1 and CDR2: LNHDA, SQIVND (reference sequence). The CDR3 DNA reads TGTGCCAGTAGTATCGGGGTCACTATGAACACTGAAGCTTTCTTT. It codes for CASSIGVTMNTEAFF.

V is TRBV11-2 and J is TRBJ2-3; 9 positions agree with TRBD2. This CDR3 contains 18 residues. Trimming at V came to 1 base and at J to 0 bases, leaving 8 bases not matched to a gene. Germline V gene sequence: CDR1 SGHAT, CDR2 FQNNGV. Here the CDR3 reads CASSLAFGLAPSTDTQYF. The CDR3 DNA sequence: TGTGCCAGCAGCTTAGCCTTTGGACTAGCGCCTAGCACAGATACGCAGTATTTT.

The chain uses TRBV4-3 and TRBJ2-7; no definite D call. CDR1 LGHNA and CDR2 YSLEER come from the germline V gene. V was trimmed by 0 bases and J by 0 bases, leaving 9 bases between them. This CDR3 has 15 residues. The DNA of the CDR3 is TGCGCCAGCAGCCAAGAGTCAGCCTCCTCCTACGAGCAGTACTTC. Its translation: CASSQESASSYEQYF.

The chain is built from TRBV7-6 and TRBJ1-3, with a tentative D call TRBD1 (6 bases). Germline values: CDR1 SGHVS, CDR2 FNYEAQ. The CDR3 runs to 14 residues. The germline V and J ends were trimmed by 1 base and 3 bases, with 7 bases remaining between them. CDR3 amino acids: CASSLGQVGNTIYF. CDR3 bases: TGTGCCAGCAGCTTAGGACAGGTTGGAAACACCATATATTTT.

A remark on this clone: Other DNA sequences within the sample encode an identical CDR3. The chain employs TRBV5-4 and TRBJ2-1, with 7 nucleotides matching TRBD1. From germline, CDR1 is SGHNT and CDR2 YYREEE (reference sequence). V dropped 4 bases and J dropped 0; count of bases not matched to a gene: 4. CDR3 length: 15 residues. The CDR3 sequence: CASSLTGSSYNEQFF. The CDR3 DNA follows: TGTGCCAGCAGCCTGACAGGGAGCTCCTACAATGAGCAGTTCTTC.

The chain has TRBV7-9 and TRBJ2-7; maybe TRBD1 (6 bases). The CDR3 totals 13 residues. Germline V gene lookup returns CDR1 SEHNR and CDR2 FQNEAQ (reference sequence). V was cut by 6 bases and J by 2 bases, with 11 bases left in between. The CDR3 spells CASRPRGAYEQYF. The CDR3 DNA follows: TGTGCCAGCAGACCCAGGGGTGCCTACGAGCAGTACTTC.

The rearrangement uses TRBV7-2 and TRBJ2-1, with TRBD2 identical over 8 bases. Trimming at V came to 3 bases and at J to 3 bases, leaving 1 base not matched to a gene. Germline lookup yields CDR1 SGHTA and CDR2 FQGNSA. The CDR3 runs to 14 residues. The chain's CDR3 is CASSLGTSYNEQFF. CDR3 in DNA: TGTGCCAGCAGCTTGGGGACTAGCTACAATGAGCAGTTCTTC.

V and J are TRBV5-6 and TRBJ1-2; TRBD1 might be the D (5 bases). The CDR3 loop spans 16 amino acids. The germline V and J ends were trimmed by 4 bases and 1 base, with 17 bases remaining between them. Germline CDR1 reads SGHDT; CDR2 reads YYEEEE. The CDR3 DNA is TGTGCCAGCAGCATCCGGACAAATCTTATTAACTATGGCTACACCTTC. This codes for CASSIRTNLINYGYTF.

The chain combines TRBV9 with TRBJ2-1; a possible D gene is TRBD1 (6 bases). This CDR3 spans 13 amino acids. CDR1 and CDR2 (germline): SGDLS, YYNGEE. The ends were cut back, 0 bases at V and 8 bases at J, with 9 bases in the middle. CDR3 residues: CASSVGGRDEQFF. CDR3 DNA sequence: TGTGCCAGCAGCGTAGGGGGGCGCGATGAGCAGTTCTTC.

The V call is TRBV7-6, the J call TRBJ2-7; TRBD2 might be the D (5 bases). Germline CDR1 is SGHVS and CDR2 is FNYEAQ. The CDR3 has 16 amino acids. V dropped 1 base and J dropped 5 bases, with 18 bases sitting between them. The CDR3 protein is CASSLVLRATADEQYF. The CDR3, as DNA: TGTGCCAGCAGCTTAGTCTTGAGGGCCACAGCGGACGAGCAGTACTTC.

The rearrangement joins TRBV2 to TRBJ2-4; D may match TRBD1 or TRBD2 (5 bases each). CDR3 length: 11 residues. Germline V gene sequence: CDR1 SNHLY, CDR2 FYNNEI. V gave up 5 bases and J gave up 10 bases, with 9 bases separating them. Here the CDR3 reads CASSRDEIQYF. The CDR3, as DNA: TGTGCCAGCAGTCGGGACGAGATTCAGTACTTC.

The J gene is TRBJ2-1, the V gene TRBV5-4, with 9 bases lining up with TRBD1. CDR1 SGHNT and CDR2 YYREEE come from the germline V gene (reference sequence). The ends lost 6 bases at V and 7 bases at J; junction bases unmatched: 11. This CDR3 region has 15 residues. The CDR3 nucleotides read TGTGCCAGCAACACCCCGGGACAGGGTGGAAATGAGCAGTTCTTC. Its translation is CASNTPGQGGNEQFF.

This clone was observed once. Other DNA sequences of this sample code for an identical CDR3. J is TRBJ2-2 and V is TRBV5-1; no reliable D call. The length of the CDR3 is 13 residues. Trimming took off 1 base at V and 5 bases at J, with 6 bases between the two ends. Germline V lookup: CDR1 SGHRS, CDR2 YFSETQ. The CDR3, as DNA: TGCGCCAGCAGCTTGACCGAAACCGGGGAGCTGTTTTTT. This translates into CASSLTETGELFF. The whole variable domain, filled in from reference TRBV5-1 and TRBJ2-2, reads KAGVTQTPRYLIKTRGQQVTLSCSPISGHRSVSWYQQTPGQGLQFLFEYFSETQRNKGNFPGRFSGRQFSNSRSEMNVSTLELGDSALYLCASSLTETGELFFGEGSRLTVL.

The chain has TRBV30 and TRBJ2-7, with D hard to call. The germline V gene has CDR1 GTSNPN and CDR2 SVGIG (reference sequence). The CDR3 length is 11 residues. Trimming pared 2 bases from V and 2 bases from J, leaving 4 bases between. In DNA, the CDR3 is TGTGCCTGGAGTAACACCTACGAGCAGTACTTC. Translation: CAWSNTYEQYF.

The chain couples TRBV27 to TRBJ1-5; no clear D gene. Trimming took off 2 bases at V and 4 bases at J, with 9 bases between the two ends. CDR3 length: 14 residues. Germline values: CDR1 MNHEY, CDR2 SMNVEV (reference sequence). The CDR3 DNA is TGTGCCAGCAGTTTAGAACCGGGAAATCAGCCCCAGCATTTT. The encoded protein is CASSLEPGNQPQHF.